The 5 T cell receptor beta chains given below trace back to one sample, sequenced in a study of tumor and adjacent non-tumor tissue in lung cancer. Three rounds of nested PCR, following a modified ARM-PCR protocol, produced the TCRbeta library. MiXCR, applied by TCRdb to the multiplex PCR reads, yields one record per CDR3 protein. The sample carries about 200,000 distinct CDR3 sequences, about 76% recorded once. This sample's RNA came from whole unsorted tissue. The sample consisted of lung tumor tissue. These receptors all come from a man aged 60-69 years with non-small cell lung cancer.

This clonotype was observed once. One end of the junction fails to match germline, which may point to a read error. The V and J genes are TRBV20-1 and TRBJ1-1; no firm D call. The germline gives CDR1 DFQATT, CDR2 SNEGSKA (reference sequence). The CDR3 is 13 amino acids. In nucleotides, the CDR3 is TGCAATGTCGCACCGGATTGGAACACTGAATCTTTCTTT. Translated: CNVAPDWNTESFF.

In the case of this clonotype: The junction departs from germline at one end; a sequencing error may be responsible. V is TRBV6-6 and J is TRBJ2-2; D perhaps matches TRBD2 (5 bases). The CDR3 totals 14 residues. Germline V gives CDR1 MNHNY, CDR2 SVGAGI (reference sequence). The CDR3 here is CTSSWNGDTGELFF. As DNA, the CDR3 is TGTACCAGCAGCTGGAACGGGGACACCGGGGAGCTGTTTTTT.

The chain recombines TRBV11-1 with TRBJ2-1; D perhaps matches TRBD1 (6 bases). Trimming took off 10 bases at V and 6 bases at J, with 19 bases between the two ends. Germline-derived CDR1 and CDR2 are SGHAT and FQDESV (reference sequence). CDR3 length: 14 amino acids. In nucleotides, the CDR3 is TGTGCCAACAGACCACACGGACAGAGCAATGAGCAGTTCTTC. Translation: CANRPHGQSNEQFF.

To note about this clonotype: A read error may explain this, as a much larger clone is one base away. Lacking the conserved final phenylalanine or tryptophan, this CDR3 likely reflects a read error. The chain is built from TRBV4-1 and TRBJ1-1; D unclear. CDR1 and CDR2 (germline): MGHRA, YSYEKL. The CDR3 covers 14 residues. V was pared by 3 bases and J by 1 base, with 9 bases between. The CDR3: CASSQLWGNTEAFY. In DNA form, the CDR3 reads TGCGCCAGCAGCCAGCTATGGGGGAACACTGAAGCTTTCTAT.

On this clonotype: The junction departs from the called germline gene at one end, perhaps through a read error. The chain is built from TRBV12-3 or TRBV12-4 and TRBJ2-6, with 14 bases aligning to TRBD2. This CDR3 spans 19 amino acids. The CDR3 loop is CASSPGLAGGVSGANVLSF. CDR3 DNA: TGTGCCAGCAGTCCAGGACTAGCGGGAGGAGTCTCTGGGGCCAACGTTCTGTCTTTC.